This passage covers 23 T cell receptor beta chains from one sample sequenced in a study of T cell clonality in common variable immunodeficiency. TCRdb's copy holds only in-frame clones and misses some; the assay was immunoSEQ multiplex PCR. The sample was found to contain 39,000 or so clones, and every one recurs. Sequencing used peripheral blood mononuclear cells. All receptors derive from a person between 18 and 75 years old in good health.

Regarding this clone: Read coverage stops 3 residues before the CDR3 terminus; the germline J gene supplies the remainder. This rearrangement joins TRBV19 to TRBJ1-1; D may be TRBD1 (5 bases). Germline V lookup: CDR1 LNHDA, CDR2 SQIVND (reference sequence). This CDR3 comprises 13 residues. The CDR3: CASSISRAETAFF. CDR3 bases read: TGTGCCAGTAGTATTAGCAGGGCAGAGACC.

This clone was observed at least ten times. The read comes to an end 3 residues before the CDR3 does, leaving the germline J gene to fill in the end. The V and J genes are TRBV6-2 or TRBV6-3 and TRBJ2-3; perhaps TRBD1 as D (5 bases). The CDR3 loop spans 13 amino acids. Looked up from germline, CDR1 is MNHEY and CDR2 is SVGEGT. The V end was cut by 11 bases, the J end by 2 bases, with 14 bases between. CDR3 in amino acids: CAGAYYYTDTQYF. The sequenced CDR3 bases are TGTGCCGGGGCCTACTACTACACAGATACG.

This clone was counted many times. The CDR3 end falls 3 residues outside the read, so it is completed with the germline J gene. This sequence joins TRBV7-3 and TRBJ2-5; 7 bases match TRBD2. J lost 5 bases, V lost 4 bases, and 7 bases had no gene match. Germline V gives CDR1 SGHTA, CDR2 FQGTGA. The CDR3 sequence is 14 residues long. The CDR3 region is CASSSSGVGETQYF. The part of the CDR3 DNA that was read is TGTGCCAGCAGCTCCAGCGGGGTGGGGGAGACC.

This clone was recorded at least ten times. The sequenced part of the CDR3 DNA is TGCGCCAGCAGCTTACAGGGGGAAGGAGAGACC. It yields the protein CASSLQGEGET. The full CDR3 protein is CASSLQGEGETQYF. The chain is built from TRBV5-1 and TRBJ2-5, with 8 bases fitting TRBD1. The sequenced fragment ends 3 residues before the CDR3 boundary, so the rest is inferred from the germline J gene. This CDR3 has 14 residues. V lost 2 bases, J lost 4 bases, and 4 bases stayed unmatched. In germline, CDR1 is SGHRS, CDR2 YFSETQ. Filled out from reference TRBV5-1 and TRBJ2-5, the complete variable domain reads KAGVTQTPRYLIKTRGQQVTLSCSPISGHRSVSWYQQTPGQGLQFLFEYFSETQRNKGNFPGRFSGRQFSNSRSEMNVSTLELGDSALYLCASSLQGEGETQYFGPGTRLLVL.

There are many counts of this clone. The CDR3 region is CASRGTSGRVSYEQYF. The sequenced part of the CDR3 DNA is TGCGCCAGCAGGGGGACTAGCGGGAGGGTCTCCTACGAG. V gene TRBV10-1 combines with J gene TRBJ2-7; 16 bases match TRBD2. The read ends 3 residues before the CDR3 terminus; that terminus is restored from the germline J gene. Per the germline V gene, CDR1 is WNHNN and CDR2 is SYGVQD (reference sequence). This CDR3 is built from 16 residues. V lost 6 bases, J lost 0 bases, and 2 bases stayed unmatched.

This clone was recorded many times. The DNA ends 3 residues before the CDR3 does, and the rest of the CDR3 is filled in from the germline J gene. V and J are TRBV20-1 and TRBJ1-4; 10 bases match TRBD1. J was trimmed by 6 bases and V by 2 bases; bases with no gene match: 6. CDR3 length: 15 amino acids. In germline, CDR1 is DFQATT, CDR2 SNEGSKA (reference sequence). CDR3: CSARLDGQGDEKLFF. The CDR3 DNA, read in part, is TGCAGTGCTAGACTGGACGGACAGGGGGATGAAAAA.

There are many counts of this clone. The read stops 3 residues short of the end of the CDR3; the missing end is completed from the germline J gene. The rearrangement links TRBV20-1 to TRBJ2-1, with TRBD2 matching over 10 bases. Germline lookup yields CDR1 DFQATT and CDR2 SNEGSKA (reference sequence). Trimming cost V 2 bases and J 4 bases; bases outside gene matches: 8. There are 16 residues in the CDR3. The CDR3 loop is CSARPLKREGYNEQFF. CDR3 bases read: TGCAGTGCTAGACCCTTAAAGCGGGAGGGTTACAATGAG.

This clone was picked up many times. Coverage ceases 3 residues before the CDR3 finishes, and the germline J gene fills in the end. The chain combines TRBV30 with TRBJ2-1; a weak D match, TRBD2 (6 bases). Germline V gene data show CDR1 as GTSNPN and CDR2 as SVGIG (reference sequence). CDR3 size: 14 residues. Trimming stripped 5 bases from V and 3 bases from J, with 14 bases between. The CDR3 protein is CAWARDSNYNEQFF. The DNA read from the CDR3 is TGTGCCTGGGCACGGGACTCAAACTACAATGAG.

This clone was picked up many times. The read gets to within 3 residues of the CDR3 end, and the germline J gene fills in the rest. V is TRBV20-1 and J is TRBJ2-5; possible D gene TRBD2, 5 bases. This CDR3 has 13 amino acids. V was clipped by 3 bases and J by 5 bases, with 13 bases between them. CDR1 and CDR2 from the germline V gene are DFQATT and SNEGSKA (reference sequence). The CDR3 is CSARIGSGETQYF. CDR3 DNA (partial): TGCAGTGCTAGGATAGGATCGGGGGAGACC.

Concerning this clone: The read falls 3 residues short of the CDR3 end, and the missing part is taken from the germline J gene. This chain joins TRBV6-4 and TRBJ2-1, with 11 nucleotides matching TRBD2. Unmatched junction bases numbered 5, after V lost 3 bases and J lost 4 bases. The CDR3 runs 16 residues. CDR1 and CDR2 from the germline V gene are MRHNA and SNTAGT. CDR3 DNA, as far as it was read: TGTGCCAGCAGTGAGGGGACTAGCGGACCTTACAATGAG. Translating it yields CASSEGTSGPYNE. The whole CDR3 protein is CASSEGTSGPYNEQFF.

With respect to this clone: The read halts 3 residues ahead of the CDR3 end, with the missing end drawn from the germline J gene. This chain links TRBV7-2 with TRBJ2-4; TRBD1 might be the D (6 bases). There are 15 residues in the CDR3. CDR1 and CDR2 from the germline V gene are SGHTA and FQGNSA. CDR3 amino acids: CASSAQGTVQETQYF. The CDR3 bases that were read are TGTGCCAGCAGCGCCCAGGGGACGGTACAAGAGACT.

Many counts were recorded for this clone. The CDR3 end falls 3 residues outside the read, so it is completed with the germline J gene. The chain combines TRBV19 with TRBJ2-1, with D possibly matching TRBD1 (6 bases). The V and J ends lost 3 bases and 6 bases respectively, with 12 bases between them. From germline, CDR1 is LNHDA and CDR2 SQIVND (reference sequence). The CDR3 sequence is 14 residues long. CDR3 sequence: CASSIDDRFNEQFF. The sequenced CDR3 bases are TGTGCCAGTAGTATCGACGACAGGTTCAATGAG.

This clone was detected many times. Coverage ceases 3 residues before the CDR3 finishes, and the germline J gene fills in the end. The J gene is TRBJ2-1, the V gene TRBV18; D is perhaps TRBD1 (6 bases). The germline gives CDR1 KGHSH, CDR2 LQKENI. V was trimmed by 3 bases and J by 8 bases, leaving 20 bases between them. CDR3 size: 16 residues. CDR3 protein: CASSPYRERGIYEQFF. CDR3 DNA (partial): TGTGCCAGCTCACCCTACAGGGAGAGGGGGATATATGAG. The complete variable domain, with remaining parts taken from reference TRBV18 and TRBJ2-1, reads NAGVMQNPRHLVRRRGQEARLRCSPMKGHSHVYWYRQLPEEGLKFMVYLQKENIIDESGMPKERFSAEFPKEGPSILRIQQVVRGDSAAYFCASSPYRERGIYEQFFGPGTRLTVL.

This clone was seen repeatedly, ten times or more. The CDR3 is cut off 3 residues early in the read; its end comes from the germline J gene. V usage is TRBV20-1 and J usage is TRBJ2-5, with a weak D call TRBD2 (6 bases). The germline V gene has CDR1 DFQATT and CDR2 SNEGSKA (reference sequence). V was cut by 0 bases and J by 0 bases, with 8 bases left in between. This CDR3 is built from 14 residues. CDR3 bases read: TGCAGTGCTAGAGATGGGGGGAACCAAGAGACC. Translating it yields CSARDGGNQET. From start to end, the CDR3 is CSARDGGNQETQYF.

This clone was observed many times. The read terminates 3 residues before the CDR3 end, so the remaining end is supplied by the germline J gene. The chain carries TRBV5-1 and TRBJ2-4; no firm D call. This CDR3 region has 14 residues. From germline, CDR1 is SGHRS and CDR2 YFSETQ. Trimming cost V 0 bases and J 5 bases, with 9 bases left between them. The DNA read from the CDR3 is TGCGCCAGCAGCTTGGGAGGTCCCGAAAACATT. Translated, it gives CASSLGGPENI. The whole CDR3 sequence reads CASSLGGPENIQYF.

This clone came up many times. The read ends 3 residues early relative to the CDR3; the germline J gene fills the gap. The chain combines TRBV12-3 or TRBV12-4 with TRBJ2-2, with D unclear. The CDR3 extends over 12 amino acids. Trimming stripped 6 bases from V and 6 bases from J, with 8 bases between. The CDR3 spells CASRAGAGELFF. The part of the CDR3 DNA that was read is TGTGCCAGCAGGGCAGGAGCCGGGGAG.

The table lists this clone with many counts. With the read ending 3 residues before the CDR3 end, the germline J gene is used to fill in that end. J is TRBJ2-4 and V is TRBV5-1, with D possibly matching TRBD2 (7 bases). V was shortened by 0 bases and J by 0 bases, with 10 bases between the two germline ends. Per the germline V gene, CDR1 is SGHRS and CDR2 is YFSETQ. The CDR3 extends over 16 amino acids. CDR3 residues: CASSLAGGEAKNIQYF. Partial CDR3 DNA: TGCGCCAGCAGCTTGGCGGGGGGCGAAGCCAAAAACATT. The variable domain in full, completed from reference TRBV5-1 and TRBJ2-4, reads KAGVTQTPRYLIKTRGQQVTLSCSPISGHRSVSWYQQTPGQGLQFLFEYFSETQRNKGNFPGRFSGRQFSNSRSEMNVSTLELGDSALYLCASSLAGGEAKNIQYFGAGTRLSVL.

This clone was recorded many times. The sequenced fragment ends 3 residues before the CDR3 boundary, so the rest is inferred from the germline J gene. The chain joins TRBV19 to TRBJ2-1; maybe TRBD2 (6 bases). This CDR3 region has 16 residues. Trimming removed 5 bases from V and 5 bases from J, with 19 bases in between. CDR1 is LNHDA, CDR2 SQIVND, per germline (reference sequence). CDR3 DNA, as far as it was read: TGTGCCAGTAGTCCCCGATCGACTAGTGGGCACAATGAG. Its protein is CASSPRSTSGHNE. In full, the CDR3 reads CASSPRSTSGHNEQFF.

This clone has more than one count but fewer than ten. The read finishes 3 residues shy of the CDR3 end, and the germline J gene is used to complete it. This chain connects TRBV30 to TRBJ1-1; 8 bases match TRBD1. V dropped 3 bases and J dropped 1; count of bases not matched to a gene: 1. Germline CDR1 and CDR2: GTSNPN and SVGIG (reference sequence). The CDR3 loop spans 13 amino acids. The CDR3 sequence is CAWSQGANTEAFF. The CDR3 bases that were read are TGTGCCTGGAGCCAGGGGGCGAACACTGAA.

This clone was seen at least ten times. Sequencing ends 3 residues short of the CDR3 end; the germline J gene provides the rest. This chain joins TRBV5-4 and TRBJ2-5, with TRBD1 matching 8 bases. Germline loops: CDR1 SGHNT, CDR2 YYREEE (reference sequence). CDR3 length equals 15 residues. V shed 4 bases, J shed 5 bases, and the junction held 10 bases outside the gene matches. CDR3 loop: CASSKVQGVGETQYF. CDR3 DNA (partial): TGTGCCAGCAGCAAAGTACAGGGGGTAGGCGAGACC. The variable domain in full, completed from reference TRBV5-4 and TRBJ2-5, reads ETGVTQSPTHLIKTRGQQVTLRCSSQSGHNTVSWYQQALGQGPQFIFQYYREEENGRGNFPPRFSGLQFPNYSSELNVNALELDDSALYLCASSKVQGVGETQYFGPGTRLLVL.

A word on this clone: The sequence runs out 3 residues before the end of the CDR3; the remainder is reconstructed from the germline J gene. The V and J genes are TRBV7-9 and TRBJ1-2, with D uncertain. The CDR3 runs 14 residues. Per germline, CDR1 SEHNR and CDR2 FQNEAQ (reference sequence). The CDR3: CASSPPLEYNDYTF. CDR3 bases read: TGTGCCAGCAGCCCCCCTCTCGAATACAATGAC.

This clone was recorded many times. CDR3 bases read: TGCAGTGCTAGAGAGCCAGGACAGGACTATGGC. Its translation is CSAREPGQDYG. The CDR3 reads in full as CSAREPGQDYGYTF. The V gene is TRBV20-1, the J gene TRBJ1-2; 7 nucleotides line up with TRBD1. The observed sequence ends 3 residues before the CDR3 terminus, with the missing tail filled in from the germline J gene. J lost 3 bases, V lost 0 bases, and 4 bases had no gene match. The germline gives CDR1 DFQATT, CDR2 SNEGSKA (reference sequence). This CDR3 contains 14 residues.

This clone was seen many times. The CDR3 is cut off 3 residues early in the read; its end comes from the germline J gene. This chain links TRBV5-4 with TRBJ1-4; 7 bases are a match to TRBD1. J was trimmed by 3 bases and V by 4 bases; bases with no gene match: 3. The CDR3 has 14 amino acids. Germline assignment: CDR1 SGHNT and CDR2 YYREEE (reference sequence). The CDR3 protein is CASSPGQSNEKLFF. The CDR3 DNA, read in part, is TGTGCCAGCAGCCCGGGACAGTCTAATGAAAAA.